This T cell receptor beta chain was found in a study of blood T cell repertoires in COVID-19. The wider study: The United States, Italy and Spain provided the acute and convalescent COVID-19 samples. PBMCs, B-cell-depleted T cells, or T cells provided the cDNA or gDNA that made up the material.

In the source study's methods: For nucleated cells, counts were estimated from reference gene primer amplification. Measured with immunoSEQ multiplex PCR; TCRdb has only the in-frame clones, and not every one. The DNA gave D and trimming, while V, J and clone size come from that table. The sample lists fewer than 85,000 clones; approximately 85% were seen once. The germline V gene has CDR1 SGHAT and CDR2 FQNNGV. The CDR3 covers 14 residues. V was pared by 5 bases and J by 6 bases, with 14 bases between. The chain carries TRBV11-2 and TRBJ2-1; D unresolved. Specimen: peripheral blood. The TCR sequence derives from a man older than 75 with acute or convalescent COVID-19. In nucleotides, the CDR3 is TGTGCCAGCAGCCCCCTCCGTCGGGTCAATGAGCAGTTCTTC. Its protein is CASSPLRRVNEQFF.